This T cell receptor (beta chain) was obtained from a study of T-cell memory formation after mild COVID-19. Each CDR3 protein gets one entry after TCRdb re-called the 5' RACE reads with MiXCR. The sample lists 35,000 to 45,000 distinct CDR3 sequences, 7.3% occurring once. This clonotype has a handful of counts. Sequenced: PBMCs or a T cell subset sorted from them (not recorded which). The receptor was isolated from a man younger than 30 who had mild COVID-19 (a few samples of this study predate the infection). Cell type and time point are not known.

The CDR3 DNA reads as TGTGCCAGCAGTGAGAGGGCAGCTCCCGGAGGAGCTTTCTTT. Protein product: CASSERAAPGGAFF. This sequence joins TRBV2 and TRBJ1-1; D is ambiguous. The CDR3 contains 14 residues. V was pared by 3 bases and J by 10 bases, with 18 bases between. CDR1 is SNHLY and CDR2 is FYNNEI in the germline V gene.